This TCR beta chain was captured by sequencing in a study of T-cell reconstitution after alpha-beta-depleted transplantation in children. Germline values: CDR1 DFQATT, CDR2 SNEGSKA (reference sequence). The CDR3 is 14 amino acids. The J segment lost 4 bases and the V segment lost 2 bases, leaving 7 bases of the junction unmatched. This clonotype was observed a few times. Preparation of the TCRbeta library involved a method that used unique molecular identifiers. TCRdb processed the PCR reads anew with MiXCR; each CDR3 protein has one entry. Of hundreds of thousands of distinct CDR3 sequences in the sample, over 9.5% are singletons; the top ten hold around 4%.

The chain links TRBV20-1 to TRBJ2-7; 8 bases match TRBD2. The sequenced sample was PBMCs from the stem cell graft donor, obtained from the stem cell graft. This TCR derives from a human donor who donated a stem cell graft to a child with acute myeloid leukemia. The CDR3 is CSARPPASGYEQYF. The CDR3 bases are TGCAGTGCTAGACCGCCCGCTAGCGGGTACGAGCAGTACTTC.